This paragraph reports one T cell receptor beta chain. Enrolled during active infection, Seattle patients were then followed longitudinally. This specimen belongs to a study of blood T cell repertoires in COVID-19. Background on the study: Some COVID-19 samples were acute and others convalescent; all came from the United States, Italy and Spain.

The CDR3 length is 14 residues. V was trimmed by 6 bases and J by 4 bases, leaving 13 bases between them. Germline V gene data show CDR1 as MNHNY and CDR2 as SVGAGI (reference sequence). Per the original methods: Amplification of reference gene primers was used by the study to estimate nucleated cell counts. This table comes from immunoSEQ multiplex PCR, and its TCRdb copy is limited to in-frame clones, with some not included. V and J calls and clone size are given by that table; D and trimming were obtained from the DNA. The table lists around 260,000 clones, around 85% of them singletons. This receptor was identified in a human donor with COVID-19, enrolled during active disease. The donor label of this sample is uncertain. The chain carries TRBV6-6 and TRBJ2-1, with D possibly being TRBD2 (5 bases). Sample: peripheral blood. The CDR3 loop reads CASRGELWYNEQFF. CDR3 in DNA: TGTGCCAGCAGGGGAGAACTTTGGTACAATGAGCAGTTCTTC.